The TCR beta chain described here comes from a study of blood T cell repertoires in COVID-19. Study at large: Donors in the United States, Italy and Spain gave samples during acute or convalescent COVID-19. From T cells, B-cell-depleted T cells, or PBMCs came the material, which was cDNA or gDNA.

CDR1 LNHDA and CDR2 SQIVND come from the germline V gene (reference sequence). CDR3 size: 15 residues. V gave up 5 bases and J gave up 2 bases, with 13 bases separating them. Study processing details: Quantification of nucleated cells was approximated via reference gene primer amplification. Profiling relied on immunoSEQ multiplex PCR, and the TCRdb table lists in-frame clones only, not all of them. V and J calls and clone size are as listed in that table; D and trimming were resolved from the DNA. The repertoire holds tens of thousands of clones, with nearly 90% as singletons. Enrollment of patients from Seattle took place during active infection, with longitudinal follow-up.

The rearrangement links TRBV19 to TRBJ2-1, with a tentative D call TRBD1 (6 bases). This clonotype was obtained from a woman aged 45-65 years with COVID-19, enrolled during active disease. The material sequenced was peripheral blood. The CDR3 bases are TGTGCCAGTAGTTACTATGCAGGGGCCTACAATGAGCAGTTCTTC. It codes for CASSYYAGAYNEQFF.